These 4 T cell receptor beta chains originate from one sample sequenced in a study of blood T cell repertoires in COVID-19. The assay was immunoSEQ multiplex PCR, and TCRdb's table has in-frame clones only and misses some. This sample yields 250,000 to 350,000 clones, of which around 89% are seen a single time; around 0.88% belongs to the top ten. What was sequenced was peripheral blood. These TCRs come from a man in his thirties or forties with acute or convalescent COVID-19.

V is TRBV28 and J is TRBJ2-7, with D possibly being TRBD1 (5 bases). Trimming left V 8 bases short and J 5 bases short, with 19 bases between. This CDR3 comprises 14 residues. The germline gives CDR1 MDHEN, CDR2 SYDVKM. For the CDR3, the DNA is TGTGCCAGCTTCCCCCGAGGCAGGGCCCACGAGCAGTACTTC. Translating it yields CASFPRGRAHEQYF.

This chain connects TRBV10-1 to TRBJ2-3; the match to TRBD1 covers 8 bases. CDR1 and CDR2 (germline): WNHNN, SYGVQD (reference sequence). This CDR3 comprises 14 residues. The V segment lost 5 bases and the J segment 1 base; nucleotides outside the gene matches: 2. CDR3 protein: CASSRDRRTDTQYF. In nucleotides, the CDR3 is TGCGCCAGCAGTAGGGACAGGCGCACAGATACGCAGTATTTT.

This chain connects TRBV28 to TRBJ1-6, with D possibly being TRBD1 (6 bases). The CDR3 covers 13 residues. V was pared by 9 bases and J by 6 bases, with 12 bases between. Looked up from germline, CDR1 is MDHEN and CDR2 is SYDVKM. CDR3 coding DNA: TGTGCCAGTAGACAGGTTCGTAATTCACCCCTCCACTTT. This sequence encodes CASRQVRNSPLHF.

The chain has TRBV28 and TRBJ2-3; TRBD2 matches 8 bases. CDR1 MDHEN and CDR2 SYDVKM come from the germline V gene. The junction had 13 bases not matched to a gene; V was cut back by 4 bases and J by 4 bases. This CDR3 region has 17 residues. CDR3 protein: CASSSAVAGGLADTQYF. DNA of the CDR3: TGTGCCAGCAGTTCAGCCGTGGCGGGGGGTCTTGCAGATACGCAGTATTTT. The variable domain in full, with the rest retrieved from reference TRBV28 and TRBJ2-3, is DVKVTQSSRYLVKRTGEKVFLECVQDMDHENMFWYRQDPGLGLRLIYFSYDVKMKEKGDIPEGYSVSREKKERFSLILESASTNQTSMYLCASSSAVAGGLADTQYFGPGTRLTVL.